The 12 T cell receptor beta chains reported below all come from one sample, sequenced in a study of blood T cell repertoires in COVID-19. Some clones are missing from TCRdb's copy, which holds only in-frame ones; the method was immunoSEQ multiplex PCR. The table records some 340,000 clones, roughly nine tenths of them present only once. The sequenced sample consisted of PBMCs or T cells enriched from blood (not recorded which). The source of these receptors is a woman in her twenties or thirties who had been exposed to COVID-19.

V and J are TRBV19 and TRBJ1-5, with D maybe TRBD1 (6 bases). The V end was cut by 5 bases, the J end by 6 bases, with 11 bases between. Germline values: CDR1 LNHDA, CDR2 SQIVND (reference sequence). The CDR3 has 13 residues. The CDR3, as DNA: TGTGCCAGTAGTCGGGGGGGCCCTCAGCCCCAGCATTTT. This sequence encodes CASSRGGPQPQHF.

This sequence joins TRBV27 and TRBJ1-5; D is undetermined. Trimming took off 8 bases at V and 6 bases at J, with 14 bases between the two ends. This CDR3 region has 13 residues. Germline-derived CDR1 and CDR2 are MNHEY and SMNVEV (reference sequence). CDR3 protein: CASPPPGSQPQHF. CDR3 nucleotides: TGTGCCAGCCCCCCGCCGGGAAGTCAGCCCCAGCATTTT.

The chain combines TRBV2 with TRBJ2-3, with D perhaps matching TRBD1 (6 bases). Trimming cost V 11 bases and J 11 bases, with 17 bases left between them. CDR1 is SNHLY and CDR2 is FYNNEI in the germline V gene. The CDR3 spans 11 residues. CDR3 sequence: CAGGTTDRQYF. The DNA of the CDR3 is TGTGCCGGAGGAACGACGGACAGGCAGTATTTT.

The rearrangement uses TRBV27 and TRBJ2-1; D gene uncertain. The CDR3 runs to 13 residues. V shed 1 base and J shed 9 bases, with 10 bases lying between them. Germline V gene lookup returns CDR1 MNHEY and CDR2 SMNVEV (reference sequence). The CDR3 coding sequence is TGTGCCAGCAGTTTATTCCCAGGTAGTGAGCAGTTCTTC. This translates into CASSLFPGSEQFF.

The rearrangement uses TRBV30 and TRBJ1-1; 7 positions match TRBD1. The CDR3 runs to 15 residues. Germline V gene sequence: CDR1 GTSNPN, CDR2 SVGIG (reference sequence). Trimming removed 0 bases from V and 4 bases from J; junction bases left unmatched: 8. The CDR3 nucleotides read TGTGCCTGGAGTGTACCCGACAGGGTGGCCACTGAAGCTTTCTTT. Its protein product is CAWSVPDRVATEAFF. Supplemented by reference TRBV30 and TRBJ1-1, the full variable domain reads SQTIHQWPATLVQPVGSPLSLECTVEGTSNPNLYWYRQAAGRGLQLLFYSVGIGQISSEVPQNLSASRPQDRQFILSSKKLLLSDSGFYLCAWSVPDRVATEAFFGQGTRLTVV.

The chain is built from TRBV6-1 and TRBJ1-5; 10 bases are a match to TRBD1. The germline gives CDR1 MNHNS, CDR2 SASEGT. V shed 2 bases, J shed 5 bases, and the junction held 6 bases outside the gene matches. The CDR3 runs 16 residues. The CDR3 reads CASSESATGGDQPQHF. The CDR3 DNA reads TGTGCCAGCAGTGAATCGGCGACAGGGGGCGATCAGCCCCAGCATTTT.

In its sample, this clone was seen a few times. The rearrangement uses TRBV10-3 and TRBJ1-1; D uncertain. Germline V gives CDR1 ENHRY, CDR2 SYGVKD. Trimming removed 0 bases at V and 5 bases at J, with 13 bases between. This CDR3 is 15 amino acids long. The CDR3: CAISESGGRLTEAFF. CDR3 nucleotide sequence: TGTGCCATCAGTGAGTCGGGTGGGAGGTTGACTGAAGCTTTCTTT.

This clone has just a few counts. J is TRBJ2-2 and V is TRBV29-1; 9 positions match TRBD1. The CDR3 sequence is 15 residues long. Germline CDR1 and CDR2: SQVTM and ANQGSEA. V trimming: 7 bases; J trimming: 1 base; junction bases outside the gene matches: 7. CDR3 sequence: CSGGRTGENTGELFF. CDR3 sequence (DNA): TGCAGCGGCGGAAGGACAGGGGAGAACACCGGGGAGCTGTTTTTT.

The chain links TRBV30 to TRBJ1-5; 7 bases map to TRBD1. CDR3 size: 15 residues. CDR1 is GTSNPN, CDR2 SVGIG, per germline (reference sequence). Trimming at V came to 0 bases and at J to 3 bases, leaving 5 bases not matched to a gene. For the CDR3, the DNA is TGTGCCTGGAGTGTAGGGACAGTGACCAATCAGCCCCAGCATTTT. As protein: CAWSVGTVTNQPQHF.

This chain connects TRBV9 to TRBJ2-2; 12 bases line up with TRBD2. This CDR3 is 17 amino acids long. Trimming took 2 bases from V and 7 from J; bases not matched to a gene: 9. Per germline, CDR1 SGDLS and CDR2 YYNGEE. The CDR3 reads CASSVPLAGGPSGELFF. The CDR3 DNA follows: TGTGCCAGCAGCGTGCCCCTAGCGGGGGGGCCCAGCGGGGAGCTGTTTTTT.

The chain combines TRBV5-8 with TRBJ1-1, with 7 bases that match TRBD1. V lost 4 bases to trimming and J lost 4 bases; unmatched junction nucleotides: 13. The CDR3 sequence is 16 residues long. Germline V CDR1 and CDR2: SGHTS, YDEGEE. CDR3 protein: CASSPRQGPRVTEAFF. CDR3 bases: TGTGCCAGCAGCCCTCGACAGGGCCCGCGGGTCACTGAAGCTTTCTTT.

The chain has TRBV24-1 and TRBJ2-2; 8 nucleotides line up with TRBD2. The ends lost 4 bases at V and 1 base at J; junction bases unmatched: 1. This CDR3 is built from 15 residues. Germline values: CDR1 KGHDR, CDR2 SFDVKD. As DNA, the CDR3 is TGTGCCACCAGTGAAGCGGGGGTGAACACCGGGGAGCTGTTTTTT. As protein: CATSEAGVNTGELFF.